One and the same sample provided the 18 T cell receptor beta chains below, sequenced in a study of blood T cell repertoires in COVID-19. The repertoire was sequenced with immunoSEQ multiplex PCR; TCRdb's copy has only in-frame clones and lacks some. The table lists about 260,000 clones, about four fifths of them singletons. Material for sequencing was peripheral blood. The receptor source for this set is a woman in her 50s who had recovered from COVID-19.

This chain joins TRBV28 and TRBJ2-1; TRBD2 matches at 9 bases. Germline assignment: CDR1 MDHEN and CDR2 SYDVKM. The CDR3 has 16 amino acids. V lost 6 bases and J lost 1; bases outside the gene matches: 7. The CDR3 DNA sequence: TGTGCCAGCAGCATAGCGGGAGCTCAATCCTACAATGAGCAGTTCTTC. Its protein is CASSIAGAQSYNEQFF.

The rearrangement uses TRBV6-6 and TRBJ1-4; perhaps TRBD1 as D (5 bases). Between the trimmed V and J ends, which lost 6 bases and 8 bases, there was a span of 10 bases. The CDR3 spans 12 residues. CDR1 and CDR2 (germline): MNHNY, SVGAGI (reference sequence). The CDR3 sequence is CASSLRGEKLFF. The CDR3 DNA reads as TGTGCCAGCAGCCTCCGGGGGGAAAAACTGTTTTTT.

This sequence joins TRBV7-2 and TRBJ2-7; D gene ambiguous. This CDR3 comprises 12 residues. Germline V gives CDR1 SGHTA, CDR2 FQGNSA. V lost 5 bases and J 0 bases, leaving 5 bases between the germline ends. CDR3 DNA sequence: TGTGCCAGCAGCCCAATCTCCTACGAGCAGTACTTC. Residues: CASSPISYEQYF.

The chain has TRBV4-3 and TRBJ1-5; TRBD1 is a possible D gene (5 bases). The V and J ends lost 4 bases and 3 bases respectively, with 13 bases between them. Germline lookup yields CDR1 LGHNA and CDR2 YSLEER. The CDR3 consists of 15 residues. The CDR3 loop is CASSPIQGLNQPQHF. DNA for the CDR3: TGCGCCAGCAGCCCTATTCAGGGACTCAATCAGCCCCAGCATTTT.

This clone was observed once. The V call is TRBV7-2, the J call TRBJ2-5; D gene unclear. The CDR3 has 13 amino acids. V dropped 5 bases and J dropped 5 bases, with 12 bases sitting between them. Germline V lookup: CDR1 SGHTA, CDR2 FQGNSA. Here the CDR3 reads CASSRLDTETQYF. DNA for the CDR3: TGTGCCAGCAGCCGATTAGACACGGAGACCCAGTACTTC.

This sequence joins TRBV19 and TRBJ1-2, with 7 bases that match TRBD1. After removal of 6 bases from V and 1 base from J, the junction contained 14 bases not matched to a gene. Germline loops: CDR1 LNHDA, CDR2 SQIVND (reference sequence). CDR3 length: 17 residues. CDR3: CASSEILRRQGNYGYTF. The CDR3 nucleotides are TGTGCCAGTAGCGAAATCCTAAGACGACAGGGTAACTATGGCTACACCTTC. Using reference TRBV19 and TRBJ1-2 for the parts outside the CDR3, the full variable domain is DGGITQSPKYLFRKEGQNVTLSCEQNLNHDAMYWYRQDPGQGLRLIYYSQIVNDFQKGDIAEGYSVSREKKESFPLTVTSAQKNPTAFYLCASSEILRRQGNYGYTFGSGTRLTVV.

J is TRBJ2-5 and V is TRBV14; D perhaps matches TRBD2 (6 bases). The CDR3 contains 18 residues. Germline CDR1 reads SGHDN; CDR2 reads FVKESK. V lost 3 bases, J lost 4 bases, and 24 bases lay in between. In DNA, the CDR3 is TGTGCCAGCAGCCACATCCGGGACTCTTACGAACGGGGAGAGACCCAGTACTTC. It codes for CASSHIRDSYERGETQYF.

V usage is TRBV7-2 and J usage is TRBJ2-6, with D possibly being TRBD2 (6 bases). The ends were cut back, 1 base at V and 2 bases at J, with 12 bases in the middle. The CDR3 is made up of 17 amino acids. Germline assignment: CDR1 SGHTA and CDR2 FQGNSA. In nucleotides, the CDR3 is TGTGCCAGCAGCTTAGGGGGGGATCCCGCTGGGGCCAACGTCCTGACTTTC. It is translated as CASSLGGDPAGANVLTF.

V is TRBV27 and J is TRBJ1-1, with 10 bases identical to TRBD1. V lost 2 bases and J lost 1; bases outside the gene matches: 16. Germline values: CDR1 MNHEY, CDR2 SMNVEV (reference sequence). The CDR3 is 20 amino acids. The CDR3 DNA sequence: TGTGCCAGCAGTTTAATCGGCGTCGTAGGGGACAGGGGCCCGAACACTGAAGCTTTCTTT. Its protein product is CASSLIGVVGDRGPNTEAFF.

The rearrangement joins TRBV7-6 to TRBJ2-1, with TRBD2 matching 8 bases. Germline V CDR1 and CDR2: SGHVS, FNYEAQ. This CDR3 region has 16 residues. V dropped 4 bases and J dropped 6; count of bases not matched to a gene: 11. DNA of the CDR3: TGTGCCAGCAGCTCAATGAGCGGGGGCCCGTTCAATGAGCAGTTCTTC. Its translation: CASSSMSGGPFNEQFF.

The V and J genes are TRBV7-2 and TRBJ1-5; perhaps TRBD1 as D (5 bases). Germline V lookup: CDR1 SGHTA, CDR2 FQGNSA. The germline V and J ends were trimmed by 3 bases and 0 bases, with 9 bases remaining between them. This CDR3 comprises 15 residues. This CDR3 reads CASSLQGNSNQPQHF. In nucleotides, the CDR3 is TGTGCCAGCAGCTTGCAGGGCAATAGCAATCAGCCCCAGCATTTT.

The genes are TRBV7-3 and TRBJ2-5; 14 bases fit TRBD2. Germline CDR1 SGHTA, CDR2 FQGTGA. CDR3 length: 21 residues. The ends lost 0 bases at V and 5 bases at J; junction bases unmatched: 17. In nucleotides, the CDR3 is TGTGCCAGCAGCTTAACCTCCAGACTAGCGGGAGGGCCCTCGAGGGTTGAGACCCAGTACTTC. Its protein is CASSLTSRLAGGPSRVETQYF.

The chain employs TRBV30 and TRBJ2-3; tentative D call: TRBD2 (5 bases). Germline V CDR1 and CDR2: GTSNPN, SVGIG (reference sequence). Deletions cut 3 bases from V and 2 bases from J, with 9 bases between. This CDR3 region has 13 residues. The CDR3 nucleotides are TGTGCCTGGAGGGAAGCGGCCACAGATACGCAGTATTTT. It is translated as CAWREAATDTQYF.

Here the CDR3 reads CASSPASGGAGQFF. DNA for the CDR3: TGTGCCAGTAGTCCTGCTAGCGGGGGGGCCGGGCAGTTCTTC. This chain links TRBV19 with TRBJ2-1; 12 bases match TRBD2. Germline CDR1 is LNHDA and CDR2 is SQIVND (reference sequence). CDR3 length: 14 residues. V lost 5 bases and J lost 12; bases outside the gene matches: 8. The full variable domain, with the rest looked up from reference TRBV19 and TRBJ2-1, is DGGITQSPKYLFRKEGQNVTLSCEQNLNHDAMYWYRQDPGQGLRLIYYSQIVNDFQKGDIAEGYSVSREKKESFPLTVTSAQKNPTAFYLCASSPASGGAGQFFGPGTRLTVL.

This chain uses TRBV3-1 (or the pseudogene TRBV3-2) with TRBJ1-4; TRBD1 is a possible D gene (6 bases). This CDR3 is built from 13 residues. Trimming shortened V by 3 bases and J by 7 bases, and 9 bases separated the two germline ends. Germline CDR1 and CDR2: LGHDT and YNNKEL (reference sequence). The CDR3, as DNA: TGTGCCAGCAGCCAGGGGGCTCCTGAAAAACTGTTTTTT. Protein product: CASSQGAPEKLFF.

J is TRBJ2-1 and V is TRBV7-2; maybe TRBD1 (6 bases). Germline CDR1 SGHTA, CDR2 FQGNSA. The CDR3 extends over 13 amino acids. V was shortened by 10 bases and J by 2 bases, with 12 bases between the two germline ends. The CDR3 DNA reads as TGTGCCACTTCGACAGGTACCTACAATGAGCAGTTCTTC. Protein product: CATSTGTYNEQFF.

In this sample, this clone turned up once. The rearrangement joins TRBV6-2 or TRBV6-3 to TRBJ1-3; D may be TRBD1 (6 bases). The germline V and J ends were trimmed by 7 bases and 3 bases, with 16 bases remaining between them. CDR1 MNHEY and CDR2 SVGEGT come from the germline V gene. The CDR3 has 15 residues. The CDR3 protein is CASTPRPGVGNTIYF. The CDR3 coding sequence is TGTGCCAGCACCCCACGGCCAGGGGTTGGAAACACCATATATTTT.

The chain recombines TRBV9 with TRBJ2-3; TRBD2 aligns across 8 bases. Germline CDR1 SGDLS, CDR2 YYNGEE. The trim removed 4 bases at V and 2 bases at J, leaving 9 bases unmatched. The CDR3 runs 16 residues. This CDR3 reads CASSPWVAGFTDTQYF. In DNA, the CDR3 is TGTGCCAGCAGCCCGTGGGTAGCGGGATTCACAGATACGCAGTATTTT.